The sequence of this TCR beta chain was determined in a study of blood T cell repertoires in COVID-19. Study-level background: Samples of COVID-19 (acute and convalescent) were obtained from the United States, Italy and Spain. Nucleic acid was either cDNA or gDNA, and it came from T cells, B-cell-depleted T cells, or PBMCs.

Seattle participants joined during active infection and were tracked over time. The CDR3 covers 15 residues. V gave up 6 bases and J gave up 7 bases; unmatched junction bases: 13. The germline V gene encodes CDR1 MNHEY and CDR2 SVGEGT. Per the original data handling: Nucleated cell counts were estimated from reference gene primer amplification. Profiled with immunoSEQ multiplex PCR; TCRdb holds only in-frame clones, not every one. For V, J and clone size, that table is used; D and trimming come from the DNA. This table has 150,000 to 170,000 clones, approximately 85% appearing once. The sequence was collected from a man aged 55 to 70 with COVID-19, enrolled during active disease. V usage is TRBV6-2 or TRBV6-3 and J usage is TRBJ1-2, with 8 bases that match TRBD1. Material for sequencing was peripheral blood. The CDR3 region has the DNA TGTGCCAGCAGCCAACCCCCGACAGGGGCTTCTGGCTACACCTTC. Translation: CASSQPPTGASGYTF.